This T cell receptor beta chain was recorded in a study of regulatory T cells in long-lasting Graves disease (dated by TCRdb to about 2021). About the investigation overall: Persistent Graves' disease was defined as antithyroid drug treatment for over 5 years with persistently positive TSH receptor autoantibodies. In the clinical cohort, patients with persistent Graves' disease had used antithyroid drugs for an average of about 10.3 years. A total of 33 samples were covered by TCR sequencing, comprising some 13 persistent and around 20 newly diagnosed Graves' disease patients. The study was registered as a clinical trial and conducted in China. Persistent Graves' disease patients were compared with newly diagnosed Graves' disease patients by peripheral blood TCR sequencing and RNA sequencing.

The trim is 0 bases for V and 5 bases for J, with a gap of 11 bases between the germline ends. CDR1 and CDR2, per the germline V gene, are MNHNS and SASEGT. The CDR3 has 15 amino acids, counting the end cysteine and phenylalanine. The CDR3 DNA has 45 bases and is translated from base 1. Study-level results and caveats: Persistent patients shared more public clonotypes among themselves (around 3,000) than newly diagnosed patients did (about 970). Only the TCR beta chain was sequenced and analyzed. As a limitation, the authors acknowledged that the small sample size may reduce accuracy. Persistent disease showed preferential use of TRBV28, TRBJ1-2 and TRBJ2-5, whereas newly diagnosed disease favored TRBV20-1 and TRBJ2-1. Compared with newly diagnosed patients, persistent Graves' disease patients had lower TCR Shannon entropy and fewer highly expanded clones, which suggests clonal expansion. The study examined only peripheral blood because the primary lesion, thyroid tissue, could not be accessed.

Libraries were prepared through multiplex PCR. TCRdb lists the instrument as Illumina HiSeq 4000. TCR beta libraries were built with iRepertoire HTBI primers and Arm-PCR amplification of CDR3 regions. PCR products were gel purified before sequencing. Processing in the source paper ran as follows. A total of 60 to 80 TRBV and 14 TRBJ segments were identified across samples and were used for gene usage analysis of CDR3 amino acid clonotypes. COPE and FqMerger were used to merge filtered high-quality paired reads into contigs. BLAST was used to align contigs to IMGT TRBV, TRBD and TRBJ reference genes, with CDR3 defined following IMGT. Any clonotype with a frequency above 0.1% was counted as a highly expanded clone. Repertoire diversity was measured by Shannon entropy, and V-J evenness by the Gini coefficient. Public clonotypes were defined as clonotypes shared by more than one individual. The public reads were quality trimmed at Q25 with fastp and then assembled into clones with MiXCR by TCRdb, keeping productive beta chains. Every CDR3 protein is listed once, alongside the most common genes and DNA of its rows. The V and J calls reflect TCRdb's pipeline rather than the authors' work. Counted in this sample were 400,000 to 500,000 distinct CDR3 sequences; roughly 23% of them appeared once. Jointly, the top ten make up 10% to 15% of the sample.

This clonotype was seen ten or more times. The antigen this receptor binds is unknown. The sample holds no much larger clone one base away, and base qualities are not on file. The sample's time point, from its label and the paper: persistent/refractory GD, antithyroid drugs over 5 years with positive TRAb. RNA was extracted from PBMCs in TRIzol for both TCR sequencing and RNA sequencing. Graves' disease was diagnosed according to American Thyroid Association guidelines. Patients were recruited from an endocrinology department in Xi'an, China. Each patient gave approximately 9.7 milliliters of peripheral blood, collected in an EDTA anticoagulant tube. Ficoll Paque Plus density gradient separation was used to isolate PBMCs, and no additional T cell sorting was done. An Agilent 2100 Bioanalyzer and agarose gel were used to assess RNA quality, and a NanoDrop 2000 was used to measure RNA concentration.

The chain is assembled from TRBV6-1 and TRBJ1-5; the D gene remains uncertain. The sequence derives from a female donor with Graves disease. The sequenced sample was peripheral blood mononuclear cells (PBMCs), obtained when the disease was refractory, from a patient treated with antithyroid drugs. The CDR3 has the sequence CASSEAVGPDQPQHF. Read as DNA, the sequence is TGTGCCAGCAGTGAAGCAGTAGGGCCGGATCAGCCCCAGCATTTT.